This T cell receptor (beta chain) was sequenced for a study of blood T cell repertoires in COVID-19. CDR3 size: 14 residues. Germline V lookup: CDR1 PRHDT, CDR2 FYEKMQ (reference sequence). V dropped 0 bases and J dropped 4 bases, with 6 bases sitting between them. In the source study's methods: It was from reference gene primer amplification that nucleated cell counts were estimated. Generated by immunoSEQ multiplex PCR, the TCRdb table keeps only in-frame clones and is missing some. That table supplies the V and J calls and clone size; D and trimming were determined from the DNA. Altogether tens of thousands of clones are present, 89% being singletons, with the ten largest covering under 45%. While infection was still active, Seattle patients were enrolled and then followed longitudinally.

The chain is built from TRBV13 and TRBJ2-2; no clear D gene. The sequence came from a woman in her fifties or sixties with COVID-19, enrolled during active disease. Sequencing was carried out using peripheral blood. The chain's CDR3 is CASSLGGVTGELFF. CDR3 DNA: TGTGCCAGCAGCTTAGGCGGAGTCACCGGGGAGCTGTTTTTT.